A single T cell receptor beta chain is shown here with its context. Libraries were prepared by immunoSEQ multiplex PCR; TCRdb keeps only in-frame clonotypes and omits some of them. The table shows about 150,000 clones, with roughly nine tenths occurring only once. The sample originates from a study of T cell responses to AZD1222 COVID-19 vaccine. V was trimmed by 3 bases and J by 4 bases, leaving 10 bases between them. The CDR3 covers 13 residues. CDR1 is MDHEN and CDR2 is SYDVKM in the germline V gene. The rearrangement uses TRBV28 and TRBJ2-7; D is possibly TRBD2 (5 bases). This receptor was identified in an adult who received the MenACWY meningococcal vaccine as a control. The material was peripheral blood, obtained 28 days after the second dose of the MenACWY control vaccine. The DNA for the CDR3 is TGTGCCAGCAGTTTTTCGGGGTATTACGAGCAGTACTTC. As protein: CASSFSGYYEQYF.